This TCR beta chain was identified during a study of T cell repertoires in cytomegalovirus infection. Turning to this clonotype: Its specificity is not known.

TCRdb reprocessed the reads with MiXCR, giving one entry per CDR3 protein. The sample shows 150,000 to 200,000 distinct CDR3 sequences, about 20% of them seen only once. Germline V gene data show CDR1 as SNHLY and CDR2 as FYNNEI. This CDR3 region has 15 residues. The V end was cut by 4 bases, the J end by 5 bases, with 17 bases between. Specimen: CD8+ T cells from cultured PBMCs, collected from culture after CMV antigen stimulation. The chain uses TRBV2 and TRBJ1-1; no clear D. The clonotype originates from a human donor in good health (CMV status not recorded). Some clones in this sample may be carry-over from other donors' samples. This CDR3 reads CASSVGWALVTEAFF. CDR3 bases: TGTGCCAGCAGTGTAGGGTGGGCGCTTGTTACTGAAGCTTTCTTT.